A selection of T cell receptor beta chains follows, all from one sample in a study of shared clonotypes between healthy human individuals. Here immunoSEQ multiplex PCR was the method, and the copy in TCRdb shows in-frame clones only, minus some. Of 110,000 or so clones detected, about 63% appear once; the ten largest clones hold 20% to 25%. The sample consisted of memory CD8+ T cells sorted from blood. Receptors were obtained from a woman in her twenties or thirties in good health. CDR3s include the opening cysteine and the closing phenylalanine or tryptophan. A D gene is named only where the DNA matches it firmly. Rows may omit the clone size; those that give it use once, few, many or a size class.

TRBV6-1	.	TRBJ2-3	.	TGTGCCAGCAGTGATAAGGGGCGGCGGGATACGCAGTATTTT	CASSDKGRRDTQYF
TRBV27	many	TRBJ2-1	.	TGTGCCAGCAGGTTGGGCTTCAGCTCCTACAATGAGCAGTTCTTC	CASRLGFSSYNEQFF
TRBV15	.	TRBJ2-1	.	TGTGCCACCAGCAGAGACCGCAGGGGGGATGAGCAGTTCTTC	CATSRDRRGDEQFF
TRBV23-1	.	TRBJ2-7	TRBD2	TGCGCCAGCAGTCAATATAGCGGGAGGGCCAGGAACGAGCAGTACTTC	CASSQYSGRARNEQYF
TRBV27	.	TRBJ2-7	.	TGTGCCAGCAGGAGGGGATACGAGCAGTACTTC	CASRRGYEQYF
TRBV7-6	.	TRBJ1-4	TRBD1	TGTGCCAGCAGCCCCCGGGGAGGGGGCTCCAATGAAAAACTGTTTTTT	CASSPRGGGSNEKLFF
TRBV7-2	.	TRBJ2-5	.	TGTGCCAGCAGCTTAGTCTGGCTGGAGACCCAGTACTTC	CASSLVWLETQYF
TRBV18	many	TRBJ1-4	.	TGTGCCAGCTCACCCGAGCAGGGCCTCAATGAAAAACTGTTTTTT	CASSPEQGLNEKLFF
TRBV9	few	TRBJ1-1	.	TGTGCCAGCAGCGTAAGTTGGGGCACTGAAGCTTTCTTT	CASSVSWGTEAFF
TRBV7-8	many	TRBJ2-7	.	TGTGCCAGCAGCCTTCAGATGTCCTACGAGCAGTACTTC	CASSLQMSYEQYF
TRBV5-6	.	TRBJ2-7	TRBD2	TGTGCCAGCAGCCTAGGGACTAGCGGGGATCTCTACGAGCAGTACTTC	CASSLGTSGDLYEQYF
TRBV7-8	.	TRBJ2-3	.	TGTGCCAGCAGCTTAGTACCGGCAGGGCTTATTGGCACAGATACGCAGTATTTT	CASSLVPAGLIGTDTQYF
TRBV4-1	many	TRBJ2-5	.	TGCGCCAGCAGCCAAGTGGAGGGGAGGGGGGGAGAGACCCAGTACTTC	CASSQVEGRGGETQYF
TRBV4-1	.	TRBJ1-2	TRBD1	TGCGCCAGCAGCGCAAGACGAGGGCAGGGGGCAATGGGCTACACCTTC	CASSARRGQGAMGYTF
TRBV6-1	.	TRBJ2-7	.	TGTGCCAGCAGTGAAGAGGCCCGCTACGAGCAGTACTTC	CASSEEARYEQYF
TRBV25-1	.	TRBJ2-7	TRBD2	TGTGCCAGCAGTGAAAACCGGGCTAGCGGGACATACGAGCAGTACTTC	CASSENRASGTYEQYF
TRBV29-1	many	TRBJ2-1	.	TGCAGCGTCCTCCGGGACTCCTACAATGAGCAGTTCTTC	CSVLRDSYNEQFF
TRBV7-6	.	TRBJ2-7	TRBD2	TGTGCCAGCAGCTTAGCGTCTAGCGGGAGCCACGAGCAGTACTTC	CASSLASSGSHEQYF
TRBV10-1	.	TRBJ2-2	.	TGCGCCAGAAGACATTCAGAGAACACCGGGGAGCTGTTTTTT	CARRHSENTGELFF
TRBV29-1	few	TRBJ2-7	TRBD1	TGCAGCGTTGAGGGGTGGACAGGAGACTACGGTGGGGAGCAGTACTTC	CSVEGWTGDYGGEQYF
TRBV5-8	.	TRBJ2-7	TRBD2	TGTGCCAGCAGCCCGGGGGGGCGGGAGCAGTACTTC	CASSPGGREQYF
TRBV5-1	few	TRBJ2-7	.	TGCGCCAGCAGCGTTAATACTGGGACTCCTCCCTACGAGCAGTACTTC	CASSVNTGTPPYEQYF
TRBV7-8	once	TRBJ1-1	.	TGTGCCAGCAGCAACAGTGGCCTATCTTCGATGAACACTGAAGCTTTCTTT	CASSNSGLSSMNTEAFF
TRBV25-1	.	TRBJ1-1	TRBD1	TGTGCCAGCAGTGAATTAACGCGACAGGGGAACACTGAAGCTTTCTTT	CASSELTRQGNTEAFF
TRBV25-1	.	TRBJ2-7	.	TGTGCCAGCAGTGACGAGGGGGACTACGAGCAGTACTTC	CASSDEGDYEQYF
TRBV6-6	.	TRBJ2-3	.	TGTGCCAGCAGTTCGGGGACGCTCTCTGCGCAGTATTTT	CASSSGTLSAQYF
TRBV11-2	.	TRBJ2-1	.	TGTGCCAGCAGCTTCTGGGGGATCAGCTCCTACAATGAGCAGTTCTTC	CASSFWGISSYNEQFF
TRBV4-1	.	TRBJ1-4	.	TGCGCCAGCAGCTCCGGACTAAGTAATGAAAAACTGTTTTTT	CASSSGLSNEKLFF
TRBV2	.	TRBJ2-7	.	TGTGCCACCTTTACGAGCTCCTACGAGCAGTACTTC	CATFTSSYEQYF
TRBV7-8	.	TRBJ1-1	.	TGTGCCAGCAGCATGGGACTGAACACTGAAGCTTTCTTT	CASSMGLNTEAFF
TRBV11-2	.	TRBJ1-5	TRBD1	TGTGCCAGCAGCTTAGAGGAGACAGGGGTCGCACAGCCCCAGCATTTT	CASSLEETGVAQPQHF
TRBV25-1	.	TRBJ2-1	.	TGTGCCAGCAGTGAAAAAAACGGAAGCAATGAGCAGTTCTTC	CASSEKNGSNEQFF
TRBV11-3	.	TRBJ2-7	TRBD2	TGTGCCAGCAGCTTTCGGGTAGCGGGGTCCTACGAGCAGTACTTC	CASSFRVAGSYEQYF
TRBV28	.	TRBJ1-1	.	TGTGCCAGCAGTTTGATAGGCATGACGAACACTGAAGCTTTCTTT	CASSLIGMTNTEAFF
TRBV18	.	TRBJ2-6	.	TGTGCCAGCTCACCACCTCAACACTCTGGGGCCAACGTCCTGACTTTC	CASSPPQHSGANVLTF
TRBV10-3	many	TRBJ2-7	TRBD1	TGTGCCATCAGTGAATCCTCGGACAGGCCCGAGCAGTACTTC	CAISESSDRPEQYF
TRBV5-8	.	TRBJ2-7	.	TGTGCCAGCAGCATAGAAGCCTTCCTGTGGACCTACGAGCAGTACTTC	CASSIEAFLWTYEQYF
TRBV4-1	.	TRBJ2-5	TRBD2	TGCGCCAGCAGCCCAGCCTCTGGGACTAGCGCAGAGACCCAGTACTTC	CASSPASGTSAETQYF
TRBV27	.	TRBJ2-7	TRBD1	TGTGCCAGCAGACGCCCGGGACAGGGAACTGAGCAGTACTTC	CASRRPGQGTEQYF
TRBV28	.	TRBJ2-1	.	TGTGCCAGCAGTTCGTATTCGGTGGGCAATGAGCAGTTCTTC	CASSSYSVGNEQFF
TRBV5-4	.	TRBJ2-2	TRBD2	TGTGCCAGCAGAGCGACTAGCGGGAGTGACACCGGGGAGCTGTTTTTT	CASRATSGSDTGELFF
TRBV27	once	TRBJ2-3	.	TGTGCCAGCTCCCTCGGAGGGGGAACTTTAGATACGCAGTATTTT	CASSLGGGTLDTQYF